These 14 T cell receptor beta chains were sequenced from one sample in a study of blood T cell repertoires in COVID-19. Using immunoSEQ multiplex PCR, the repertoire was profiled, and TCRdb retains in-frame clones only, with some absent. The sample holds around 180,000 clones; roughly 84% are singletons and the top ten take over 9.5%. The sequenced material came from peripheral blood. The receptors derive from a woman of 80 years or more with active or convalescent COVID-19.

The chain combines TRBV12-3 or TRBV12-4 with TRBJ1-5; weak D call: TRBD1 (6 bases). This CDR3 has 11 amino acids. The V end was cut by 5 bases, the J end by 12 bases, with 11 bases between. CDR3 residues: CASSLRGDQHF. The CDR3 DNA follows: TGTGCCAGCAGTCTCAGGGGCGACCAGCATTTT.

The CDR3 spells CASSGGDSTDTQYF. The CDR3 DNA reads as TGCGCCAGCAGCGGGGGGGACAGCACAGATACGCAGTATTTT. V is TRBV5-1 and J is TRBJ2-3; 7 nucleotides agree with TRBD2. Germline V lookup: CDR1 SGHRS, CDR2 YFSETQ. This CDR3 is built from 14 residues. Losses at the gene ends were 4 bases for V and 0 bases for J; bases not matched to a gene: 2. Full variable domain (missing parts from reference TRBV5-1 and TRBJ2-3): KAGVTQTPRYLIKTRGQQVTLSCSPISGHRSVSWYQQTPGQGLQFLFEYFSETQRNKGNFPGRFSGRQFSNSRSEMNVSTLELGDSALYLCASSGGDSTDTQYFGPGTRLTVL.

The chain joins TRBV14 to TRBJ2-1; 7 nucleotides match TRBD2. This CDR3 is 17 amino acids long. The V gene end was trimmed by 0 bases and the J gene end by 4 bases; junction bases not matched to a gene: 9. Germline V gene data show CDR1 as SGHDN and CDR2 as FVKESK. The CDR3 DNA follows: TGTGCCAGCAGCCAAGATAATGGGGAGGGGATTTACAATGAGCAGTTCTTC. Residues: CASSQDNGEGIYNEQFF.

The chain has TRBV6-1 and TRBJ2-1; 7 positions match TRBD2. From germline, CDR1 is MNHNS and CDR2 SASEGT. CDR3 length: 16 amino acids. V shed 4 bases and J 0 bases; nucleotides not matched to a gene: 6. The CDR3 loop is CASSGRAGSSYNEQFF. CDR3 in DNA: TGTGCCAGCAGTGGCAGAGCGGGGAGCTCCTACAATGAGCAGTTCTTC.

This chain joins TRBV5-5 and TRBJ2-7; 8 nucleotides agree with TRBD2. The CDR3 length is 16 residues. Germline CDR1 is SGHKS and CDR2 is YYEKEE (reference sequence). Trimming cost V 4 bases and J 0 bases; bases outside gene matches: 9. CDR3 residues: CASSEPSGLSSYEQYF. CDR3 sequence (DNA): TGTGCCAGCAGCGAGCCTAGCGGGTTAAGCTCCTACGAGCAGTACTTC.

The chain carries TRBV7-6 and TRBJ2-7; TRBD2 agrees at 10 bases. The CDR3 covers 15 residues. Germline V gives CDR1 SGHVS, CDR2 FNYEAQ. The ends lost 4 bases at V and 2 bases at J; junction bases unmatched: 5. CDR3 coding DNA: TGTGCCAGCAGCTCCCGACTAGCGGGCCCCTACGAGCAGTACTTC. Amino acids: CASSSRLAGPYEQYF.

CDR3 region: CASSLGRERIDEQYF. DNA of the CDR3: TGCGCCAGCAGCTTAGGGCGGGAGAGGATTGACGAGCAGTACTTC. The chain links TRBV5-1 to TRBJ2-7, with 7 positions matching TRBD2. The germline V gene has CDR1 SGHRS and CDR2 YFSETQ. V shed 2 bases, J shed 5 bases, and the junction held 10 bases outside the gene matches. This CDR3 contains 15 residues.

As concerns this clone: Germline is not matched at one junction end, which may reflect a read error. The sample holds other DNA sequences that translate to the same CDR3. The chain carries TRBV6-1 and TRBJ2-6, with D tentatively TRBD1 (6 bases). The germline gives CDR1 MNHNS, CDR2 SASEGT. This CDR3 region has 17 residues. The CDR3 bases are TGTGCCAGCAGTGGACAGGTTGGGGCCGCTGGAGCCAACGTCCTGACTTTC. Translating gives CASSGQVGAAGANVLTF.

The chain links TRBV10-2 to TRBJ1-1; maybe TRBD1 (6 bases). Germline V gene data show CDR1 as WSHSY and CDR2 as SAAADI. Trimming pared 8 bases from V and 1 base from J, leaving 14 bases between. The CDR3 sequence is 14 residues long. DNA of the CDR3: TGCGCCAGCCGGCGCGGGGGCACGAACACTGAAGCTTTCTTT. It is translated as CASRRGGTNTEAFF.

This clone has a single count. This rearrangement joins TRBV6-1 to TRBJ2-2, with TRBD1 identical over 7 bases. V was pared by 3 bases and J by 2 bases, with 12 bases of the junction left unmatched. In germline, CDR1 is MNHNS, CDR2 SASEGT. This CDR3 comprises 18 residues. The CDR3 loop reads CASSDGTGVLENTGELFF. The CDR3 DNA reads as TGTGCCAGCAGTGACGGAACAGGGGTACTCGAAAACACCGGGGAGCTGTTTTTT.

The rearrangement links TRBV13 to TRBJ1-5; weak D call: TRBD1 (6 bases). V lost 9 bases and J lost 2, with 11 bases in between. The CDR3 consists of 13 residues. The germline V gene encodes CDR1 PRHDT and CDR2 FYEKMQ (reference sequence). CDR3 loop: CASSSGGNQPQHF. The CDR3 bases are TGTGCCAGTTCATCAGGGGGCAATCAGCCCCAGCATTTT.

The chain uses TRBV7-9 and TRBJ2-1, with 10 nucleotides matching TRBD2. Germline-derived CDR1 and CDR2 are SEHNR and FQNEAQ (reference sequence). With 3 bases clipped from V and 5 bases from J, the junction kept 7 bases outside the gene matches. CDR3 size: 16 residues. The CDR3 protein is CASSFRSGRRDNEQFF. Written as DNA, the CDR3 is TGTGCCAGCAGCTTCCGTAGCGGGAGGAGGGACAATGAGCAGTTCTTC.

The J gene is TRBJ2-6, the V gene TRBV5-1; the D is unclear. This CDR3 has 16 amino acids. Germline values: CDR1 SGHRS, CDR2 YFSETQ. V lost 0 bases to trimming and J lost 0 bases, with 7 bases between them. In nucleotides, the CDR3 is TGCGCCAGCAGCTTGGCCCCCGGCTCTGGGGCCAACGTCCTGACTTTC. Translation gives CASSLAPGSGANVLTF.

The chain has TRBV9 and TRBJ1-1; D may be TRBD1 (6 bases). V was shortened by 3 bases and J by 5 bases, with 14 bases between the two germline ends. The CDR3 runs to 14 residues. Germline CDR1 and CDR2: SGDLS and YYNGEE. CDR3 sequence (DNA): TGTGCCAGCAGCGCAACTGCAGGGGCTACTGAAGCTTTCTTT. Its translation: CASSATAGATEAFF.